Shown below are 26 T cell receptor beta chains from a single sample sequenced in a study of cytomegalovirus exposure and HLA in healthy donors (dated by TCRdb to the late 2010s). The receptor library was made with the immunoSEQ multiplex PCR assay. For the multiplex PCR, a mixture combining 60 forward primers for TCR Vbeta segments and 13 reverse primers for TCR Jbeta segments was used. TCRdb took over this immuneACCESS table, retaining in-frame rearrangements with V and J assigned. Such tables are incomplete; in checked studies, under half of the missing clones stem from an unresolved V gene, and the remainder is unexplained. This sample has 120,000 or so clones in its table, and around 72% of those were observed once. The top ten constitute around 3.7% of the sample. Sample: PBMCs. Receptor source: a man aged 25 to 40 in good health and CMV-seronegative.

The V gene is TRBV11-2, the J gene TRBJ2-7; D is perhaps TRBD1 (5 bases). The germline gives CDR1 SGHAT, CDR2 FQNNGV. Trimming took 1 base from V and 3 from J, leaving 13 bases between them. The CDR3 is 15 residues long. CDR3 sequence: CASSLGGQGIYEQYF. As DNA, the CDR3 is TGTGCCAGCAGCTTAGGAGGTCAGGGAATCTACGAGCAGTACTTC.

This chain links TRBV28 with TRBJ1-6; possible D gene TRBD1, 6 bases. Germline assignment: CDR1 MDHEN and CDR2 SYDVKM. The CDR3 contains 14 residues. Trimming removed 6 bases at V and 4 bases at J, with 10 bases between. The CDR3 reads CASSSTGYNSPLHF. For the CDR3, the DNA is TGTGCCAGCAGCAGCACAGGGTATAATTCACCCCTCCACTTT.

The V call is TRBV4-1, the J call TRBJ2-3, with 8 bases lining up with TRBD1. CDR1 is MGHRA, CDR2 YSYEKL, per germline. Trimming at V came to 4 bases and at J to 1 base, leaving 7 bases not matched to a gene. The CDR3 sequence is 16 residues long. The CDR3 protein is CASSRATGAGTDTQYF. In nucleotides, the CDR3 is TGCGCCAGCAGCCGGGCGACAGGGGCGGGCACAGATACGCAGTATTTT.

The rearrangement joins TRBV7-6 to TRBJ2-2; TRBD1 aligns across 10 bases. This CDR3 comprises 17 residues. From germline, CDR1 is SGHVS and CDR2 FNYEAQ. Trimming at V came to 5 bases and at J to 3 bases, leaving 9 bases not matched to a gene. CDR3 sequence (DNA): TGTGCCAGCAGCGACAGACAGGGGGCGAGAGACACCGGGGAGCTGTTTTTT. Translated: CASSDRQGARDTGELFF.

V is TRBV6-5 and J is TRBJ1-2; 8 bases agree with TRBD1. This CDR3 contains 14 residues. Germline V gene lookup returns CDR1 MNHEY and CDR2 SVGAGI. Germline trimming cut 7 bases from V and 1 base from J; bases unmatched to any gene: 5. The CDR3: CASNNRGDNYGYTF. CDR3 nucleotide sequence: TGTGCCAGCAATAACAGGGGGGATAACTATGGCTACACCTTC.

In this sample, this clone turned up once. The CDR3 reads CASSLATGMRSGNTIYF. The CDR3, as DNA: TGCGCCAGCAGCTTGGCCACAGGGATGCGCTCTGGAAACACCATATATTTT. The chain uses TRBV5-1 and TRBJ1-3; D may be TRBD1 (6 bases). The germline V gene encodes CDR1 SGHRS and CDR2 YFSETQ. The CDR3 spans 17 residues. V was pared by 0 bases and J by 0 bases, with 13 bases between. The entire variable domain, with the rest obtained from reference TRBV5-1 and TRBJ1-3, is as follows: KAGVTQTPRYLIKTRGQQVTLSCSPISGHRSVSWYQQTPGQGLQFLFEYFSETQRNKGNFPGRFSGRQFSNSRSEMNVSTLELGDSALYLCASSLATGMRSGNTIYFGEGSWLTVV.

The chain joins TRBV11-1 to TRBJ2-3; 8 positions agree with TRBD1. The CDR3 sequence is 15 residues long. CDR1 SGHAT and CDR2 FQDESV come from the germline V gene (reference sequence). V lost 4 bases and J lost 6; bases outside the gene matches: 9. This chain's CDR3 is CASSSKDRVWDTQYF. CDR3 bases: TGTGCCAGCAGCTCCAAGGACAGGGTGTGGGATACGCAGTATTTT.

The chain has TRBV15 and TRBJ1-1; TRBD1 agrees at 9 bases. J was trimmed by 11 bases and V by 5 bases; bases with no gene match: 15. CDR1 and CDR2 (germline): LNHNV, YYDKDF (reference sequence). The CDR3 has 15 amino acids. This chain's CDR3 is CATSPPRGQGLRAFF. In DNA, the CDR3 is TGTGCCACCAGCCCCCCCCGTGGACAGGGGCTTAGGGCTTTCTTT.

This sequence joins TRBV15 and TRBJ1-2; 7 nucleotides align to TRBD1. CDR3 length: 15 residues. The trim removed 1 base at V and 7 bases at J, leaving 9 bases unmatched. From germline, CDR1 is LNHNV and CDR2 YYDKDF (reference sequence). In DNA form, the CDR3 reads TGTGCCACCAGCAGAGGGGGTTGGACAGGTGGTGGCTACACCTTC. This codes for CATSRGGWTGGGYTF.

V is TRBV4-2 and J is TRBJ1-5; D is unclear. This CDR3 region has 14 residues. Germline CDR1 and CDR2: LGHNA and YNFKEQ. V was clipped by 0 bases and J by 4 bases, with 7 bases between them. The CDR3 protein is CASSQDAENQPQHF. The CDR3 DNA follows: TGTGCCAGCAGCCAAGATGCAGAAAATCAGCCCCAGCATTTT.

The chain uses TRBV27 and TRBJ2-7; maybe TRBD1 (6 bases). This CDR3 has 15 residues. In germline, CDR1 is MNHEY, CDR2 SMNVEV (reference sequence). V was shortened by 5 bases and J by 0 bases, with 14 bases between the two germline ends. CDR3 protein: CASSKTGTSSYEQYF. CDR3 nucleotides: TGTGCCAGCAGTAAGACAGGAACTAGCTCCTACGAGCAGTACTTC.

A single count supports this clone. The rearrangement joins TRBV6-6 to TRBJ1-6, with D possibly TRBD1 on 6 matching bases. Germline CDR1 reads MNHNY; CDR2 reads SVGAGI (reference sequence). The V and J ends lost 7 bases and 8 bases respectively, with 12 bases between them. The CDR3 has 13 residues. CDR3 in DNA: TGTGCCAGCATTAAAGAGGGGGATTCACCCCTCCACTTT. Protein sequence: CASIKEGDSPLHF.

The chain carries TRBV15 and TRBJ1-6; a weak D match, TRBD1 (6 bases). Germline CDR1 LNHNV, CDR2 YYDKDF (reference sequence). This CDR3 comprises 17 residues. V lost 1 base and J 3 bases, leaving 13 bases between the germline ends. CDR3 sequence (DNA): TGTGCCACCAGCAGAGGTGGGGGCTCCGTCTATAATTCACCCCTCCACTTT. Its protein is CATSRGGGSVYNSPLHF.

The rearrangement links TRBV11-1 to TRBJ2-7; no clear D. This CDR3 contains 14 residues. CDR1 is SGHAT, CDR2 FQDESV, per germline (reference sequence). Trimming took 3 bases from V and 2 from J, leaving 11 bases between them. CDR3 amino acids: CASSFLESPYEQYF. The CDR3 DNA reads as TGTGCCAGCAGCTTTTTGGAGTCTCCCTACGAGCAGTACTTC. The full variable domain, its missing parts supplied by reference TRBV11-1 and TRBJ2-7, is EAEVAQSPRYKITEKSQAVAFWCDPISGHATLYWYRQILGQGPELLVQFQDESVVDDSQLPKDRFSAERLKGVDSTLKIQPAELGDSAMYLCASSFLESPYEQYFGPGTRLTVT.

The chain employs TRBV10-2 and TRBJ1-2; 10 nucleotides align to TRBD1. The V gene end was trimmed by 5 bases and the J gene end by 4 bases; junction bases not matched to a gene: 1. The germline V gene encodes CDR1 WSHSY and CDR2 SAAADI. The CDR3 spans 13 residues. The CDR3 DNA is TGCGCCAGCAGTCGGGACAGGGGCTATGGCTACACCTTC. The encoded protein is CASSRDRGYGYTF.

The V gene is TRBV5-1, the J gene TRBJ2-1, with TRBD2 matching 12 bases. From germline, CDR1 is SGHRS and CDR2 YFSETQ. The CDR3 contains 17 residues. V lost 4 bases to trimming and J lost 10 bases; unmatched junction nucleotides: 15. The CDR3 loop is CASSPRFGTSGSGEQFF. The CDR3 bases are TGCGCCAGCAGCCCCCGGTTCGGGACTAGCGGGTCTGGAGAGCAGTTCTTC.

This rearrangement joins TRBV5-1 to TRBJ2-7; 8 bases align to TRBD1. Germline V lookup: CDR1 SGHRS, CDR2 YFSETQ. The J segment lost 4 bases and the V segment lost 4 bases, leaving 7 bases of the junction unmatched. CDR3 size: 14 residues. CDR3 sequence: CASSDGQGRYEQYF. The CDR3 bases are TGCGCCAGCAGCGACGGACAGGGACGATACGAGCAGTACTTC.

The V and J genes are TRBV7-9 and TRBJ1-1, with no clear D. CDR1 and CDR2 from the germline V gene are SEHNR and FQNEAQ (reference sequence). The germline V and J ends were trimmed by 5 bases and 0 bases, with 13 bases remaining between them. The CDR3 has 15 amino acids. CDR3 in DNA: TGTGCCAGCAGCCCCCCAGTGGGAGTGAACACTGAAGCTTTCTTT. This encodes CASSPPVGVNTEAFF. The complete variable domain, with remaining parts taken from reference TRBV7-9 and TRBJ1-1, reads DTGVSQNPRHKITKRGQNVTFRCDPISEHNRLYWYRQTLGQGPEFLTYFQNEAQLEKSRLLSDRFSAERPKGSFSTLEIQRTEQGDSAMYLCASSPPVGVNTEAFFGQGTRLTVV.

This chain connects TRBV18 to TRBJ1-1; D is ambiguous. V was shortened by 0 bases and J by 5 bases, with 7 bases between the two germline ends. Germline V CDR1 and CDR2: KGHSH, LQKENI. The CDR3 spans 13 residues. In nucleotides, the CDR3 is TGTGCCAGCTCACCACCCGGGATTACTGAAGCTTTCTTT. Its protein is CASSPPGITEAFF.

On this clone itself: This sample also contains other DNA sequences that code for the same CDR3. This chain joins TRBV5-1 and TRBJ1-5; TRBD1 might be the D (6 bases). Germline V gene lookup returns CDR1 SGHRS and CDR2 YFSETQ. This CDR3 spans 14 amino acids. Trimming pared 5 bases from V and 3 bases from J, leaving 12 bases between. The CDR3 region is CASSPGQPNQPQHF. In nucleotides, the CDR3 is TGCGCCAGCAGTCCAGGACAGCCCAATCAGCCCCAGCATTTT.

The chain couples TRBV7-2 to TRBJ2-7, with a possible D match to TRBD2 (6 bases). This CDR3 is 14 amino acids long. With 5 bases removed from V and 7 bases from J, the gap between germline ends came to 18 bases. Germline V gene lookup returns CDR1 SGHTA and CDR2 FQGNSA. The CDR3 spells CASSRIAVSGEQYF. The CDR3 DNA is TGTGCCAGCAGCCGTATAGCGGTCTCAGGGGAGCAGTACTTC.

This clone has just a few counts. The chain joins TRBV7-9 to TRBJ1-3; D is uncertain. V was cut by 0 bases and J by 1 base, with 10 bases left in between. CDR3 length: 16 residues. Germline assignment: CDR1 SEHNR and CDR2 FQNEAQ (reference sequence). CDR3 protein: CASSLARSSSGNTIYF. DNA of the CDR3: TGTGCCAGCAGCTTAGCCCGAAGCTCATCTGGAAACACCATATATTTT.

This clone was counted once. The chain is built from TRBV11-2 and TRBJ2-3, with no clear D. V lost 5 bases to trimming and J lost 2 bases, with 14 bases between them. The CDR3 loop spans 15 amino acids. The V gene's germline CDR1 is SGHAT and CDR2 FQNNGV. This CDR3 is CASSQRRPHTDTQYF. DNA of the CDR3: TGTGCCAGCAGCCAGCGCCGACCTCACACAGATACGCAGTATTTT.

V is TRBV5-4 and J is TRBJ1-1, with a tentative D call TRBD1 (6 bases). The CDR3 is made up of 15 amino acids. Deletions cut 5 bases from V and 6 bases from J, with 20 bases between. Germline loops: CDR1 SGHNT, CDR2 YYREEE (reference sequence). The CDR3 sequence is CASRPLGGEAAEAFF. The CDR3 DNA reads as TGTGCCAGCAGACCGCTAGGGGGAGAGGCGGCTGAAGCTTTCTTT.

The J gene is TRBJ2-2, the V gene TRBV30, with TRBD1 as a possible D gene (5 bases). Per germline, CDR1 GTSNPN and CDR2 SVGIG (reference sequence). This CDR3 contains 13 residues. V lost 5 bases to trimming and J lost 6 bases, with 13 bases between them. The DNA of the CDR3 is TGTGCCTGGGGGGCCTTAACTCCCGGGGAGCTGTTTTTT. Protein sequence: CAWGALTPGELFF.

This chain joins TRBV18 and TRBJ2-7, with TRBD1 identical over 7 bases. V gave up 2 bases and J gave up 2 bases; unmatched junction bases: 3. The germline V gene has CDR1 KGHSH and CDR2 LQKENI. The CDR3 has 14 amino acids. As DNA, the CDR3 is TGTGCCAGCTCACCAATGACAGGGACCTACGAGCAGTACTTC. Translating it yields CASSPMTGTYEQYF.